The 25 T cell receptor beta chains given below trace back to one sample, sequenced in a study of shared clonotypes between healthy human individuals. Terminally differentiated effector memory CD45RA+ cells were excluded from the naive CD8 cells, which were CD45RO-negative and positively selected for CCR7. The assay was immunoSEQ multiplex PCR, and TCRdb's table has in-frame clones only and misses some. The profile shows about 820,000 clones, nearly 95% of them singletons. The material sequenced was naive CD8+ T cells sorted from blood. The receptor set was obtained from a man in his thirties or forties in good health.

The rearrangement links TRBV7-8 to TRBJ2-7, with no clear D. The germline V and J ends were trimmed by 4 bases and 4 bases, with 14 bases remaining between them. This CDR3 is built from 14 residues. CDR1 is SGHVS and CDR2 is FQNEAQ in the germline V gene. The CDR3 loop reads CASSSRIARYEQYF. For the CDR3, the DNA is TGTGCCAGCAGCTCTAGAATAGCAAGATACGAGCAGTACTTC.

This chain connects TRBV6-5 to TRBJ2-7; D may match TRBD1 or TRBD2 (5 bases each). This CDR3 spans 12 amino acids. Germline assignment: CDR1 MNHEY and CDR2 SVGAGI. V lost 8 bases to trimming and J lost 0 bases, with 8 bases between them. CDR3 sequence (DNA): TGTGCCAGCGGGGACGGCTCCTACGAGCAGTACTTC. Protein product: CASGDGSYEQYF.

This chain uses TRBV29-1 with TRBJ2-7, with D possibly matching TRBD2 (5 bases). The V gene's germline CDR1 is SQVTM and CDR2 ANQGSEA. Trimming removed 6 bases at V and 4 bases at J, with 10 bases between. The length of the CDR3 is 11 residues. The CDR3 nucleotides are TGCAGCGTGAGGGATGGATACGAGCAGTACTTC. This encodes CSVRDGYEQYF.

The chain is built from TRBV5-4 and TRBJ1-3; D may be TRBD1 (5 bases). Trimming took off 0 bases at V and 4 bases at J, with 20 bases between the two ends. CDR1 is SGHNT and CDR2 is YYREEE in the germline V gene (reference sequence). The length of the CDR3 is 18 residues. The CDR3 coding sequence is TGTGCCAGCAGCTTGGGGGGTCCGGGGGTCGCAGCAGGAAACACCATATATTTT. Its protein product is CASSLGGPGVAAGNTIYF.

This chain uses TRBV7-6 with TRBJ2-7; D uncertain. Deletions cut 1 base from V and 4 bases from J, with 8 bases between. Germline V gene lookup returns CDR1 SGHVS and CDR2 FNYEAQ. This CDR3 is 13 amino acids long. The CDR3 spells CASSLGLEYEQYF. The CDR3 bases are TGTGCCAGCAGCTTAGGGCTAGAGTACGAGCAGTACTTC.

Points on this clone: Other DNA sequences within the sample encode an identical CDR3. The rearrangement uses TRBV6-5 and TRBJ2-5; perhaps TRBD2 as D (5 bases). This CDR3 has 14 residues. V lost 2 bases, J lost 2 bases, and 9 bases lay in between. Germline V gene data show CDR1 as MNHEY and CDR2 as SVGAGI. The CDR3 reads CASSYTGGQETQYF. The CDR3 DNA follows: TGTGCCAGCAGTTACACCGGCGGGCAAGAGACCCAGTACTTC.

The chain employs TRBV5-4 and TRBJ1-3, with D uncertain. This CDR3 is built from 13 residues. Germline V lookup: CDR1 SGHNT, CDR2 YYREEE (reference sequence). The germline V and J ends were trimmed by 8 bases and 0 bases, with 9 bases remaining between them. CDR3 loop: CASRDNSGNTIYF. CDR3 nucleotide sequence: TGTGCCAGTAGAGACAACTCTGGAAACACCATATATTTT.

This CDR3 reads CASSLSTGPDYGYTF. CDR3 in DNA: TGTGCCAGCAGCTTAAGTACAGGGCCGGACTATGGCTACACCTTC. This chain connects TRBV7-9 to TRBJ1-2, with a tentative D call TRBD1 (6 bases). This CDR3 has 15 amino acids. Germline loops: CDR1 SEHNR, CDR2 FQNEAQ (reference sequence). V lost 2 bases and J 3 bases, leaving 13 bases between the germline ends.

V gene TRBV18 combines with J gene TRBJ2-1; TRBD2 matches at 15 bases. The V gene end was trimmed by 3 bases and the J gene end by 4 bases; junction bases not matched to a gene: 7. CDR3 size: 18 residues. Germline V gene lookup returns CDR1 KGHSH and CDR2 LQKENI. The CDR3 nucleotides read TGTGCCAGCTCACCCGGACTAGCGGGAGGGCCCAGTTACAATGAGCAGTTCTTC. It encodes CASSPGLAGGPSYNEQFF.

The chain employs TRBV7-9 and TRBJ1-5, with D possibly being TRBD1 (6 bases). The CDR3 consists of 13 residues. V was clipped by 3 bases and J by 6 bases, with 9 bases between them. Germline-derived CDR1 and CDR2 are SEHNR and FQNEAQ (reference sequence). CDR3 sequence reads: CASSLGDIQPQHF. Here the CDR3 DNA reads TGTGCCAGCAGCTTGGGGGACATTCAGCCCCAGCATTTT.

The CDR3 reads CASSFGQRSSYEQYF. As DNA, the CDR3 is TGTGCCAGCAGCTTCGGACAGCGAAGCTCCTACGAGCAGTACTTC. V and J are TRBV13 and TRBJ2-7; a weak D match, TRBD1 (6 bases). The V and J ends lost 3 bases and 0 bases respectively, with 12 bases between them. The CDR3 spans 15 residues. The V gene's germline CDR1 is PRHDT and CDR2 FYEKMQ (reference sequence).

This clone was counted once. The rearrangement uses TRBV7-9 and TRBJ1-4; D gene ambiguous. V shed 7 bases and J shed 2 bases, with 17 bases lying between them. CDR1 is SEHNR and CDR2 is FQNEAQ in the germline V gene (reference sequence). The CDR3 is made up of 16 amino acids. CDR3 sequence reads: CASTDRGGLTNEKLFF. The CDR3 nucleotides are TGTGCCAGCACCGATCGGGGTGGCTTGACTAATGAAAAACTGTTTTTT.

The chain is built from TRBV13 and TRBJ2-7, with 7 bases aligning to TRBD1. CDR3 size: 14 residues. Germline-derived CDR1 and CDR2 are PRHDT and FYEKMQ (reference sequence). V lost 3 bases, J lost 4 bases, and 6 bases stayed unmatched. CDR3 protein: CASSFRQGMYEQYF. DNA of the CDR3: TGTGCCAGCAGCTTTAGACAGGGAATGTACGAGCAGTACTTC.

The chain recombines TRBV7-9 with TRBJ2-1; the match to TRBD2 covers 7 bases. This CDR3 contains 12 residues. With 4 bases clipped from V and 10 bases from J, the junction kept 4 bases outside the gene matches. Per germline, CDR1 SEHNR and CDR2 FQNEAQ (reference sequence). The CDR3 region is CASSWRAGEQFF. The CDR3 region has the DNA TGTGCCAGCAGCTGGAGAGCGGGAGAGCAGTTCTTC.

This rearrangement joins TRBV11-2 to TRBJ2-7; D may be TRBD1 (5 bases). There are 12 residues in the CDR3. Looked up from germline, CDR1 is SGHAT and CDR2 is FQNNGV. Trimming took 5 bases from V and 4 from J, leaving 9 bases between them. CDR3 nucleotide sequence: TGTGCCAGCAGCCAAGCAGGGTACGAGCAGTACTTC. As protein: CASSQAGYEQYF. The variable domain in full, completed from reference TRBV11-2 and TRBJ2-7, reads EAGVAQSPRYKIIEKRQSVAFWCNPISGHATLYWYQQILGQGPKLLIQFQNNGVVDDSQLPKDRFSAERLKGVDSTLKIQPAKLEDSAVYLCASSQAGYEQYFGPGTRLTVT.

This sequence joins TRBV11-3 and TRBJ2-1; TRBD2 agrees at 10 bases. This CDR3 is 15 amino acids long. The trim removed 5 bases at V and 6 bases at J, leaving 7 bases unmatched. The V gene's germline CDR1 is SGHNT and CDR2 YENEEA. CDR3 nucleotides: TGTGCCAGCAGCCCCCCCCTAGCGGGAGTCAATGAGCAGTTCTTC. Its translation is CASSPPLAGVNEQFF.

The J gene is TRBJ1-3, the V gene TRBV7-6, with TRBD1 matching over 12 bases. The trim removed 4 bases at V and 4 bases at J, leaving 11 bases unmatched. In germline, CDR1 is SGHVS, CDR2 FNYEAQ. The CDR3 covers 18 residues. The CDR3 loop reads CASSSSLGTGGSGNTIYF. The CDR3 DNA is TGTGCCAGCAGCTCTAGCCTTGGGACAGGGGGCTCAGGAAACACCATATATTTT.

The chain combines TRBV4-1 with TRBJ2-2; D ambiguous. The CDR3 has 13 amino acids. Germline-derived CDR1 and CDR2 are MGHRA and YSYEKL. Trimming cost V 6 bases and J 6 bases, with 11 bases left between them. The CDR3 DNA sequence: TGCGCCAGCAGGCCATCAGTGGCCGGGGAGCTGTTTTTT. Its translation is CASRPSVAGELFF.

The V gene is TRBV6-1, the J gene TRBJ1-2, with D unclear. The germline CDR1 and CDR2 sequences are MNHNS and SASEGT. The V and J ends lost 0 bases and 5 bases respectively, with 13 bases between them. The CDR3 extends over 15 amino acids. Here the CDR3 DNA reads TGTGCCAGCAGTGAAGCTCGACCCCTCCCATATGGCTACACCTTC. It yields the protein CASSEARPLPYGYTF.

Note on this clone: This sample also contains other DNA sequences that code for the same CDR3. The chain links TRBV7-9 to TRBJ2-7, with 10 nucleotides matching TRBD1. Trimming took 5 bases from V and 3 from J; bases not matched to a gene: 7. Germline V gene data show CDR1 as SEHNR and CDR2 as FQNEAQ (reference sequence). CDR3 length: 15 amino acids. For the CDR3, the DNA is TGTGCCAGCAGCCCGCCCGGGACAGGGGACTACGAGCAGTACTTC. Protein sequence: CASSPPGTGDYEQYF. The full variable domain, with the rest looked up from reference TRBV7-9 and TRBJ2-7, is DTGVSQNPRHKITKRGQNVTFRCDPISEHNRLYWYRQTLGQGPEFLTYFQNEAQLEKSRLLSDRFSAERPKGSFSTLEIQRTEQGDSAMYLCASSPPGTGDYEQYFGPGTRLTVT.

This rearrangement joins TRBV4-1 to TRBJ2-5; D gene ambiguous. V shed 0 bases and J shed 7 bases, with 12 bases lying between them. There are 14 residues in the CDR3. Per germline, CDR1 MGHRA and CDR2 YSYEKL. This CDR3 reads CASSQDLADGTQYF. The CDR3 DNA is TGCGCCAGCAGCCAAGATTTGGCGGACGGGACCCAGTACTTC.

The chain combines TRBV10-3 with TRBJ2-1, with a weak D call TRBD1 (5 bases). The CDR3 totals 16 residues. V lost 0 bases, J lost 3 bases, and 12 bases lay in between. Germline V lookup: CDR1 ENHRY, CDR2 SYGVKD. The CDR3 coding sequence is TGTGCCATCAGTGAGTCGGCTGGTCAGGGCTACAATGAGCAGTTCTTC. Translated: CAISESAGQGYNEQFF.

This chain connects TRBV2 to TRBJ1-4; TRBD1 might be the D (5 bases). The CDR3 totals 16 residues. CDR1 and CDR2 from the germline V gene are SNHLY and FYNNEI. V was trimmed by 8 bases and J by 0 bases, leaving 16 bases between them. CDR3 coding DNA: TGTGCCAGCGAGGGAAGGGGAGAGGCAACTAATGAAAAACTGTTTTTT. It encodes CASEGRGEATNEKLFF.

This clone was counted a few times. V and J are TRBV6-5 and TRBJ1-5; no clear D. Trimming removed 0 bases at V and 2 bases at J, with 8 bases between. Germline lookup yields CDR1 MNHEY and CDR2 SVGAGI. CDR3 length: 15 residues. CDR3 nucleotide sequence: TGTGCCAGCAGTTACTCGAGCCAGGGCAATCAGCCCCAGCATTTT. Translated: CASSYSSQGNQPQHF.

This rearrangement joins TRBV5-1 to TRBJ2-3; the D gene could be TRBD1 or TRBD2 (5 bases each). The V gene's germline CDR1 is SGHRS and CDR2 YFSETQ. This CDR3 is built from 17 residues. V shed 2 bases and J shed 1 base, with 17 bases lying between them. Written as DNA, the CDR3 is TGCGCCAGCAGCTTTACGGTGGGAGTAGGGGGCACAGATACGCAGTATTTT. Its translation: CASSFTVGVGGTDTQYF.